A single sample is the source of the 27 T cell receptor beta chains below, sequenced in a study of cytomegalovirus exposure and HLA in healthy donors. It was with 60 Vbeta and 13 Jbeta primers that the PCR ran. Assay used: immunoSEQ multiplex PCR; TCRdb lists only in-frame clones, some missing. The profile shows around 170,000 clones, 75% to 90% of them singletons. Sequences were obtained from PBMCs. These receptors came from a woman aged 18-30 years in good health and CMV-seronegative.

V is TRBV7-9 and J is TRBJ2-7; TRBD2 matches 9 bases. The CDR3 is made up of 14 amino acids. With 4 bases clipped from V and 2 bases from J, the junction kept 3 bases outside the gene matches. Per germline, CDR1 SEHNR and CDR2 FQNEAQ (reference sequence). The chain's CDR3 is CASSSGGGAYEQYF. DNA of the CDR3: TGTGCCAGCAGCTCCGGCGGGGGGGCCTACGAGCAGTACTTC.

The V gene is TRBV29-1, the J gene TRBJ2-7; 8 bases fit TRBD1. The germline V gene encodes CDR1 SQVTM and CDR2 ANQGSEA. The length of the CDR3 is 13 residues. Trimming removed 4 bases from V and 0 bases from J; junction bases left unmatched: 2. The DNA for the CDR3 is TGCAGCGTTGGGGGGACAGGCTCCTACGAGCAGTACTTC. This encodes CSVGGTGSYEQYF.

This sequence joins TRBV19 and TRBJ1-1; 8 bases line up with TRBD1. The CDR3 contains 17 residues. Germline-derived CDR1 and CDR2 are LNHDA and SQIVND (reference sequence). Germline trimming cut 6 bases from V and 2 bases from J; bases unmatched to any gene: 14. The CDR3 loop reads CASSVGQGRKENTEAFF. The CDR3, as DNA: TGTGCCAGTAGCGTCGGACAGGGAAGGAAAGAAAACACTGAAGCTTTCTTT.

The chain joins TRBV18 to TRBJ2-7; 10 positions agree with TRBD1. This CDR3 has 15 amino acids. Trimming took 3 bases from V and 3 from J; bases not matched to a gene: 5. Germline V gene lookup returns CDR1 KGHSH and CDR2 LQKENI. The CDR3 region has the DNA TGTGCCAGCTCACCCGGACAGGGGGAAGTCTACGAGCAGTACTTC. This gives the protein CASSPGQGEVYEQYF.

This rearrangement joins TRBV5-4 to TRBJ2-7; 14 bases map to TRBD2. After removal of 4 bases from V and 7 bases from J, the junction contained 7 bases not matched to a gene. The V gene's germline CDR1 is SGHNT and CDR2 YYREEE (reference sequence). The CDR3 contains 15 residues. As DNA, the CDR3 is TGTGCCAGCAGCACGATGACTAGCGGGGGGGAGGAGCAGTACTTC. As protein: CASSTMTSGGEEQYF.

This chain connects TRBV29-1 to TRBJ1-6, with TRBD1 matching over 9 bases. This CDR3 has 12 residues. V shed 5 bases and J 13 bases; nucleotides not matched to a gene: 6. Germline V lookup: CDR1 SQVTM, CDR2 ANQGSEA. The CDR3 spells CSVLDRGRPLHF. Written as DNA, the CDR3 is TGCAGCGTTTTGGACAGGGGACGGCCCCTCCACTTT.

The V gene is TRBV6-1, the J gene TRBJ2-7; TRBD2 matches 10 bases. The CDR3 contains 14 residues. CDR1 and CDR2 from the germline V gene are MNHNS and SASEGT. Unmatched junction bases numbered 0, after V lost 3 bases and J lost 1 base. The CDR3 loop reads CASSEGLASYEQYF. The CDR3 coding sequence is TGTGCCAGCAGTGAGGGACTAGCGTCCTACGAGCAGTACTTC.

This chain links TRBV27 with TRBJ1-2; TRBD1 might be the D (5 bases). CDR3 length: 15 amino acids. Trimming removed 2 bases at V and 4 bases at J, with 14 bases between. Germline assignment: CDR1 MNHEY and CDR2 SMNVEV (reference sequence). This chain's CDR3 is CASSLGAGITYGYTF. In DNA form, the CDR3 reads TGTGCCAGCAGTTTAGGAGCAGGGATCACCTATGGCTACACCTTC.

The chain is built from TRBV30 and TRBJ2-3, with 8 bases that match TRBD1. The germline V gene encodes CDR1 GTSNPN and CDR2 SVGIG (reference sequence). The CDR3 has 12 amino acids. Trimming cost V 5 bases and J 4 bases; bases outside gene matches: 2. CDR3 residues: CAWDRGPDTQYF. DNA for the CDR3: TGTGCCTGGGACAGGGGTCCAGATACGCAGTATTTT.

The chain is built from TRBV13 and TRBJ1-1, with D hard to call. Germline CDR1 PRHDT, CDR2 FYEKMQ (reference sequence). The CDR3 consists of 12 residues. V lost 3 bases to trimming and J lost 5 bases, with 7 bases between them. The CDR3 loop reads CASSFTETEAFF. In DNA, the CDR3 is TGTGCCAGCAGCTTCACCGAGACTGAAGCTTTCTTT.

The rearrangement uses TRBV19 and TRBJ1-1, with D uncertain. Germline V gene lookup returns CDR1 LNHDA and CDR2 SQIVND (reference sequence). V dropped 1 base and J dropped 1 base, with 7 bases sitting between them. CDR3 length: 14 amino acids. CDR3 residues: CASSIVGANTEAFF. The CDR3 DNA reads as TGTGCCAGTAGTATAGTGGGAGCGAACACTGAAGCTTTCTTT.

A few counts support this clone. The rearrangement links TRBV10-1 to TRBJ2-5; 9 bases map to TRBD1. Trimming took 2 bases from V and 5 from J; bases not matched to a gene: 0. This CDR3 is built from 13 residues. Germline CDR1 is WNHNN and CDR2 is SYGVQD (reference sequence). Written as DNA, the CDR3 is TGCGCCAGCAGTGAGGACAGGGGGGAGACCCAGTACTTC. It yields the protein CASSEDRGETQYF.

This chain links TRBV7-9 with TRBJ2-7; D gene unclear. V lost 7 bases, J lost 4 bases, and 5 bases lay in between. The CDR3 totals 10 residues. Germline CDR1 is SEHNR and CDR2 is FQNEAQ (reference sequence). CDR3 loop: CASTPYEQYF. For the CDR3, the DNA is TGTGCCAGCACCCCGTACGAGCAGTACTTC.

The rearrangement links TRBV25-1 to TRBJ1-2; D may be TRBD1 (5 bases). Germline V gene lookup returns CDR1 MGHDK and CDR2 SYGVNS. V lost 4 bases, J lost 6 bases, and 9 bases lay in between. The CDR3 consists of 12 residues. CDR3 sequence reads: CASSGGGDGYTF. For the CDR3, the DNA is TGTGCCAGCAGTGGGGGAGGGGATGGCTACACCTTC.

This clone was seen just once. The genes are TRBV12-5 and TRBJ2-7, with D possibly being TRBD1 (5 bases). CDR3 length: 12 residues. CDR1 and CDR2 from the germline V gene are LGHNT and FRNRAP. The V end lost 6 bases, the J end lost 2 bases, and 8 bases lay between the germline ends. CDR3 residues: CASGLTAYEQYF. Written as DNA, the CDR3 is TGTGCTAGTGGCCTGACAGCCTACGAGCAGTACTTC.

The rearrangement links TRBV11-2 to TRBJ2-1; D is ambiguous. V lost 1 base to trimming and J lost 0 bases, with 7 bases between them. The CDR3 contains 15 residues. Germline CDR1 and CDR2: SGHAT and FQNNGV. The CDR3 protein is CASSLGHSSYNEQFF. In nucleotides, the CDR3 is TGTGCCAGCAGCTTAGGGCACAGCTCCTACAATGAGCAGTTCTTC.

This clone was picked up a small number of times. The V and J genes are TRBV7-6 and TRBJ2-1, with 8 bases fitting TRBD2. This CDR3 is built from 11 residues. Germline CDR1 and CDR2: SGHVS and FNYEAQ. The CDR3: CASGEGNEQFF. CDR3 in DNA: TGTGCTAGCGGGGAGGGAAATGAGCAGTTCTTC.

This clone was detected once. This chain joins TRBV28 and TRBJ1-1, with D possibly matching TRBD1 (6 bases). Trimming took 2 bases from V and 8 from J, leaving 27 bases between them. Germline V gene lookup returns CDR1 MDHEN and CDR2 SYDVKM. The CDR3 is 18 amino acids. CDR3 nucleotides: TGTGCCAGCAGTTTAGCCAAGTACAGGGACCGAACGGCACAAGAAGCTTTCTTT. It is translated as CASSLAKYRDRTAQEAFF.

V gene TRBV6-1 combines with J gene TRBJ1-5, with D possibly matching TRBD1 (6 bases). Trimming left V 3 bases short and J 6 bases short, with 15 bases between. The CDR3 loop spans 15 amino acids. Germline CDR1 is MNHNS and CDR2 is SASEGT. The CDR3 region is CASSEIGGSGQPQHF. The CDR3 nucleotides are TGTGCCAGCAGTGAGATAGGGGGTTCGGGTCAGCCCCAGCATTTT.

The V call is TRBV15, the J call TRBJ2-1; D gene ambiguous. Germline V CDR1 and CDR2: LNHNV, YYDKDF (reference sequence). The CDR3 is made up of 14 amino acids. V lost 9 bases to trimming and J lost 5 bases, with 17 bases between them. This CDR3 reads CATEDTLLHNEQFF. The CDR3, as DNA: TGTGCCACGGAAGACACCCTACTCCACAATGAGCAGTTCTTC.

The chain recombines TRBV6-5 with TRBJ1-2; possible D gene TRBD1, 5 bases. The V and J ends lost 0 bases and 8 bases respectively, with 13 bases between them. Germline CDR1 and CDR2: MNHEY and SVGAGI. This CDR3 is built from 14 residues. The CDR3 DNA reads as TGTGCCAGCAGTTACTCAGGAGGGGCCTTCGGCTACACCTTC. The encoded protein is CASSYSGGAFGYTF.

This chain's CDR3 is CASSLVGSGGKLFF. CDR3 coding DNA: TGTGCCAGCAGCTTGGTTGGCTCGGGAGGAAAACTGTTTTTT. The genes are TRBV5-5 and TRBJ1-4; D is ambiguous. V shed 0 bases and J shed 10 bases, with 13 bases lying between them. CDR3 length: 14 amino acids. Germline CDR1 and CDR2: SGHKS and YYEKEE (reference sequence). Drawing the rest from reference TRBV5-5 and TRBJ1-4, the complete variable domain is DAGVTQSPTHLIKTRGQQVTLRCSPISGHKSVSWYQQVLGQGPQFIFQYYEKEERGRGNFPDRFSARQFPNYSSELNVNALLLGDSALYLCASSLVGSGGKLFFGSGTQLSVL.

This chain connects TRBV28 to TRBJ1-2, with 9 bases that match TRBD1. Trimming removed 7 bases from V and 3 bases from J; junction bases left unmatched: 3. The germline CDR1 and CDR2 sequences are MDHEN and SYDVKM. This CDR3 is built from 13 residues. DNA for the CDR3: TGTGCCAGCAACTGGGACAGGGACTATGGCTACACCTTC. This translates into CASNWDRDYGYTF.

The rearrangement joins TRBV7-9 to TRBJ2-7; D might be TRBD1 (6 bases). The CDR3 loop spans 15 amino acids. CDR1 SEHNR and CDR2 FQNEAQ come from the germline V gene (reference sequence). Trimming removed 1 base from V and 5 bases from J, with 15 bases in between. CDR3 sequence (DNA): TGTGCCAGCAGCTTAGGGGGGACATTTGGGGACGAGCAGTACTTC. It specifies CASSLGGTFGDEQYF.

In the case of this clone: Within the sample, other DNA sequences also encode this same CDR3. The gene calls are TRBV6-5 and TRBJ1-1, with TRBD1 as a possible D gene (5 bases). The V end lost 5 bases, the J end lost 1 base, and 8 bases lay between the germline ends. Germline V lookup: CDR1 MNHEY, CDR2 SVGAGI. The CDR3 contains 13 residues. The CDR3 nucleotides read TGTGCCAGCAGTCGTACAGGGAACACTGAAGCTTTCTTT. Its protein is CASSRTGNTEAFF.

As to this clone: One end of the junction does not line up with germline, which may come from a read error. The J gene is TRBJ2-3, the V gene TRBV5-1, with 9 bases that match TRBD2. The germline V gene has CDR1 SGHRS and CDR2 YFSETQ. This CDR3 contains 16 residues. The CDR3 sequence: CTSGVQAGGPPDTQYF. The CDR3 bases are TGCACCAGCGGGGTTCAAGCGGGGGGCCCTCCAGATACGCAGTATTTT.

The rearrangement joins TRBV19 to TRBJ1-5; weak D call: TRBD1 (5 bases). Trimming took off 4 bases at V and 3 bases at J, with 10 bases between the two ends. The CDR3 consists of 14 residues. Per germline, CDR1 LNHDA and CDR2 SQIVND (reference sequence). The CDR3 region has the DNA TGTGCCAGTAGTAAGGGGCCGAACAATCAGCCCCAGCATTTT. Amino acids: CASSKGPNNQPQHF.